A selection of T cell receptor beta chains follows, all from one sample in a study of T cells in Graves' hyperthyroidism and ophthalmopathy. TCRdb called the multiplex PCR reads again in MiXCR, with one record for every CDR3 protein. There are approximately 400,000 distinct CDR3 sequences in the sample; around 25% occur only once, and 73% lies in the top ten. Sequenced material: blood. The receptors stem from a man in his forties or fifties with Graves' hyperthyroidism. Both conserved end residues are part of each CDR3. A D gene is named only where the DNA matches it firmly. Size values are once, few and many counts, or a class for expanded clones, and some rows have none.

j_gene: TRBJ1-1; d_gene: -; abundance: many; v_gene: TRBV7-2; CDR3nt: TGTGCCAGCAGCCCGGGGGGGGCGAACACTGAAGCTTTCTTT; CDR3aa: CASSPGGANTEAFF
j_gene: TRBJ2-1; d_gene: TRBD2; abundance: -; v_gene: TRBV6-2/TRBV6-3; CDR3nt: TGTGCCAGCAGTCAAATAGCCATAGCGGGAGGGAGGAATGAGCAGTTCTTC; CDR3aa: CASSQIAIAGGRNEQFF
j_gene: TRBJ1-1; d_gene: TRBD1; abundance: -; v_gene: TRBV6-5; CDR3nt: TGTGCCAGCAGTTACGAAAGACAGGGGGTCACTGAAGCTTTCTTT; CDR3aa: CASSYERQGVTEAFF
j_gene: TRBJ1-2; d_gene: -; abundance: few; v_gene: TRBV18; CDR3nt: TGTGCCAGCTCACGATCAGGGAATGGTGGCTACACCTTC; CDR3aa: CASSRSGNGGYTF
j_gene: TRBJ1-1; d_gene: -; abundance: -; v_gene: TRBV20-1; CDR3nt: TGCAGTGCTGTAGAGTACACTGAAGCTTTCTTT; CDR3aa: CSAVEYTEAFF
j_gene: TRBJ2-1; d_gene: TRBD2; abundance: few; v_gene: TRBV11-1; CDR3nt: TGTGCCAGCAGCTCCCCCAACGGGGGGGCCCCCTACAATGAGCAGTTCTTC; CDR3aa: CASSSPNGGAPYNEQFF
j_gene: TRBJ2-3; d_gene: TRBD1; abundance: -; v_gene: TRBV28; CDR3nt: TGTGCCAGCAGTTATGTCAGGGGGCTGGATACGCAGTATTTT; CDR3aa: CASSYVRGLDTQYF
j_gene: TRBJ1-5; d_gene: -; abundance: -; v_gene: TRBV5-1; CDR3nt: TGCGCCAGCAGCTTTACCTTGGGGAACACAGATACGCAGCATTTT; CDR3aa: CASSFTLGNTDTQHF
j_gene: TRBJ1-1; d_gene: TRBD1; abundance: few; v_gene: TRBV29-1; CDR3nt: TGCAGCGTTAGGAGGGGGCGACGGAACACTGAAGCTTTCTTT; CDR3aa: CSVRRGRRNTEAFF
j_gene: TRBJ2-1; d_gene: TRBD2; abundance: -; v_gene: TRBV10-3; CDR3nt: TGTGCCATCAGGGCCCTGGGGGCGGGAGGGAGTGATGAGCAGTTCTTC; CDR3aa: CAIRALGAGGSDEQFF
j_gene: TRBJ2-4; d_gene: -; abundance: -; v_gene: TRBV20-1; CDR3nt: TGCAGTGCTAGGGTGTTAGGACAGAAAAACATTCAGTACTTC; CDR3aa: CSARVLGQKNIQYF
j_gene: TRBJ2-3; d_gene: TRBD1; abundance: many; v_gene: TRBV5-4; CDR3nt: TGTGCCAGCAGCTCGCCAGGACAGGTCGAAGATACGCAGTATTTT; CDR3aa: CASSSPGQVEDTQYF
j_gene: TRBJ2-7; d_gene: TRBD1; abundance: many; v_gene: TRBV7-9; CDR3nt: TGTGCCAGCAGCGGACAGGGGAAGTACGAGCAGTACTTC; CDR3aa: CASSGQGKYEQYF
j_gene: TRBJ2-3; d_gene: -; abundance: -; v_gene: TRBV9; CDR3nt: TGTGCCAGCAGCTTCCGAAGCGGTCGAGATACGCAGTATTTT; CDR3aa: CASSFRSGRDTQYF
j_gene: TRBJ1-5; d_gene: -; abundance: once; v_gene: TRBV5-1; CDR3nt: TGCGCCAGCAGCTTGGACAGTAAAGGCAATCAGCCCCAGCATTTT; CDR3aa: CASSLDSKGNQPQHF
j_gene: TRBJ2-3; d_gene: -; abundance: -; v_gene: TRBV6-1; CDR3nt: TGTGCCAGCAGCCAAGGCCCCGGGAGCACAGATACGCAGTATTTT; CDR3aa: CASSQGPGSTDTQYF
j_gene: TRBJ2-3; d_gene: -; abundance: few; v_gene: TRBV5-1; CDR3nt: TGCGCCAGCAGCCTATTGGGATTGGGCACAGATACGCAGTATTTT; CDR3aa: CASSLLGLGTDTQYF
j_gene: TRBJ2-1; d_gene: -; abundance: many; v_gene: TRBV28; CDR3nt: TGTGCCAGCAGTTTGGGGGCAGACAGGTACTCCTACAATGAGCAGTTCTTC; CDR3aa: CASSLGADRYSYNEQFF
j_gene: TRBJ1-1; d_gene: TRBD1; abundance: many; v_gene: TRBV27; CDR3nt: TGTGCCAGCAGTTTTAAGGACAGGGTGAACACTGAAGCTTTCTTT; CDR3aa: CASSFKDRVNTEAFF
j_gene: TRBJ2-2; d_gene: -; abundance: few; v_gene: TRBV11-2; CDR3nt: TGTGCCAGCAGCATCTGGTCGTCGGCGGGCCCCGGGGAGCTGTTTTTT; CDR3aa: CASSIWSSAGPGELFF
j_gene: TRBJ2-1; d_gene: -; abundance: few; v_gene: TRBV7-2; CDR3nt: TGTGCCAGCAGGTCGACGCGGGACAGATACAATGAGCAGTTCTTC; CDR3aa: CASRSTRDRYNEQFF
j_gene: TRBJ2-7; d_gene: -; abundance: many; v_gene: TRBV2; CDR3nt: TGTGCCAGCATGGGATCCTACGAGCAGTACTTC; CDR3aa: CASMGSYEQYF
j_gene: TRBJ2-6; d_gene: -; abundance: -; v_gene: TRBV12-3/TRBV12-4; CDR3nt: TGTGCCAGCAGCCCCGAGAGGGGGGACTCTGGGGCCAACGTCCTGACTTTC; CDR3aa: CASSPERGDSGANVLTF
j_gene: TRBJ2-3; d_gene: -; abundance: -; v_gene: TRBV11-3; CDR3nt: TGTGCCAGCAGCCCCCCCTCGGATACGCAGTGTTTT; CDR3aa: CASSPPSDTQCF
j_gene: TRBJ1-1; d_gene: -; abundance: many; v_gene: TRBV20-1; CDR3nt: TGCAGTGCTTTCCCCGGGAACACTGAAGCTTTCTTT; CDR3aa: CSAFPGNTEAFF
j_gene: TRBJ2-1; d_gene: TRBD2; abundance: few; v_gene: TRBV12-3/TRBV12-4; CDR3nt: TGTGCCAGCAGTCACTTAGCGGGACCAACTTACAATGAGCAGTTCTTC; CDR3aa: CASSHLAGPTYNEQFF
j_gene: TRBJ2-1; d_gene: -; abundance: -; v_gene: TRBV6-5; CDR3nt: TGTGCCAGCAGTTACACCGTCAGTGGGGTTTACAATGAGCAGTTCTTC; CDR3aa: CASSYTVSGVYNEQFF
j_gene: TRBJ2-7; d_gene: TRBD1; abundance: -; v_gene: TRBV20-1; CDR3nt: TGCAGTGCTAAGACAGGGTCCTACGAGCAGTACTTC; CDR3aa: CSAKTGSYEQYF
j_gene: TRBJ1-5; d_gene: -; abundance: few; v_gene: TRBV6-1; CDR3nt: TGTGCCAGCAGTGAACGGAAAAGGGCTGGGAATCAGCCCCAGCATTTT; CDR3aa: CASSERKRAGNQPQHF
j_gene: TRBJ2-1; d_gene: -; abundance: many; v_gene: TRBV5-5; CDR3nt: TGTGCCAGCAGTCCATTCCGGGTTTCCTACAATGAGCAGTTCTTC; CDR3aa: CASSPFRVSYNEQFF
j_gene: TRBJ1-2; d_gene: TRBD1; abundance: few; v_gene: TRBV9; CDR3nt: TGTGCCAGCAGCGTACAGACAGGGGGCGCGGATGGCTACACCTTC; CDR3aa: CASSVQTGGADGYTF
j_gene: TRBJ1-4; d_gene: -; abundance: -; v_gene: TRBV20-1; CDR3nt: TGCAGTGCTGAGTCCCGGGGCCGGATAAATGAAAAACTGTTTTTT; CDR3aa: CSAESRGRINEKLFF
j_gene: TRBJ1-5; d_gene: TRBD1; abundance: few; v_gene: TRBV28; CDR3nt: TGTGCCAGCAGGGGGACAGCCACCAATCAGCCCCAGCATTTT; CDR3aa: CASRGTATNQPQHF
j_gene: TRBJ2-1; d_gene: TRBD2; abundance: -; v_gene: TRBV14; CDR3nt: TGTGCCAGCGCCGGGCAGGAGAGACTAGCCTCCAGTGAGCAGTTCTTC; CDR3aa: CASAGQERLASSEQFF
j_gene: TRBJ2-3; d_gene: -; abundance: few; v_gene: TRBV20-1; CDR3nt: TGCAGTGCGACTCCTTCCGCAGATACGCAGTATTTT; CDR3aa: CSATPSADTQYF
j_gene: TRBJ2-1; d_gene: TRBD1; abundance: few; v_gene: TRBV9; CDR3nt: TGTGCCAGCAGCGCGCCGGGACAGGTTTTTTATGGTGAGCAGTTCTTC; CDR3aa: CASSAPGQVFYGEQFF
j_gene: TRBJ2-3; d_gene: TRBD1; abundance: -; v_gene: TRBV5-1; CDR3nt: TGCGCCAGCAGCTCTCGGACAGGCGTCACAGATACGCAGTATTTT; CDR3aa: CASSSRTGVTDTQYF
j_gene: TRBJ2-1; d_gene: -; abundance: many; v_gene: TRBV7-9; CDR3nt: TGTGCCAGCAGCCCCTCGATGGAGGCGGTTGAGCAGTTCTTC; CDR3aa: CASSPSMEAVEQFF
j_gene: TRBJ2-1; d_gene: TRBD2; abundance: many; v_gene: TRBV7-9; CDR3nt: TGTGCCAGCAGCTTATCTTTGGGGCTAGCGGGACTTAGCTCCTACAATGAGCAGTTCTTC; CDR3aa: CASSLSLGLAGLSSYNEQFF
j_gene: TRBJ2-1; d_gene: TRBD2; abundance: -; v_gene: TRBV18; CDR3nt: TGTGCCAGCTCACCGCTACTAGCGGGAGCGGGCAATGAGCAGTTCTTC; CDR3aa: CASSPLLAGAGNEQFF
j_gene: TRBJ2-5; d_gene: -; abundance: -; v_gene: TRBV5-1; CDR3nt: TGCGCCAGCAGCTTGGACCGTGGACACCAAGAGACCCAGTACTTC; CDR3aa: CASSLDRGHQETQYF
j_gene: TRBJ2-7; d_gene: -; abundance: -; v_gene: TRBV4-1; CDR3nt: TGCGCCAGCGCCCCAGACCTTTCGTACGAGCAGTACTTC; CDR3aa: CASAPDLSYEQYF
j_gene: TRBJ2-5; d_gene: TRBD1; abundance: -; v_gene: TRBV4-1; CDR3nt: TGCGCCAGCAGCCAGGTGGGGACAGGAGGAGAGACCCAGTACTTC; CDR3aa: CASSQVGTGGETQYF
j_gene: TRBJ1-1; d_gene: TRBD1; abundance: few; v_gene: TRBV11-2; CDR3nt: TGTGCCAGCAGCCCCGGACAGGGTGGATTGGGCACTGAAGCTTTCTTT; CDR3aa: CASSPGQGGLGTEAFF
j_gene: TRBJ1-2; d_gene: TRBD1; abundance: few; v_gene: TRBV15; CDR3nt: TGTGCCACCAGCAGAGAGACAGGGAACTATGGCTACACCTTC; CDR3aa: CATSRETGNYGYTF
j_gene: TRBJ2-2; d_gene: -; abundance: few; v_gene: TRBV5-5; CDR3nt: TGTGCCAGCAGCTCACGACTAGTAGGGGAGCTGTTTTTT; CDR3aa: CASSSRLVGELFF
j_gene: TRBJ2-5; d_gene: -; abundance: few; v_gene: TRBV13; CDR3nt: TGTGCCAGCAACCGAGGCGCGGAGGAGACCCAGTACTTC; CDR3aa: CASNRGAEETQYF
j_gene: TRBJ1-1; d_gene: TRBD1; abundance: few; v_gene: TRBV5-1; CDR3nt: TGCGCCAGCAGGAAGGGGGCAGACACTGAAGCTTTCTTT; CDR3aa: CASRKGADTEAFF
j_gene: TRBJ2-1; d_gene: TRBD2; abundance: once; v_gene: TRBV7-2; CDR3nt: TGTGCCAGCAGCACCCCTAGCGGGAGGGGGACCTACAGTGAGCAGTTCTTC; CDR3aa: CASSTPSGRGTYSEQFF
j_gene: TRBJ1-1; d_gene: -; abundance: many; v_gene: TRBV5-1; CDR3nt: TGCGCCAGCAGCCTACGGGCCGGACGATCACCTGAAGCTTTCTTT; CDR3aa: CASSLRAGRSPEAFF
j_gene: TRBJ2-7; d_gene: -; abundance: -; v_gene: TRBV12-3/TRBV12-4; CDR3nt: TGTGCCAGCAGTTTGGGGTCAAAATACACCTACGAGCAGTACTTC; CDR3aa: CASSLGSKYTYEQYF